This is a list of T cell receptor beta chains from one sample in a study of beta chain features in type 1 diabetes. TCRdb keeps only in-frame clones here, not all; method: immunoSEQ multiplex PCR. The sample lists about 640,000 clones, 12% occurring once. Sequencing was done on a sample of naive CD4+ T cells from blood. These receptor sequences come from a young man with type 1 diabetes. Each CDR3 is given with its conserved first and last residue. The listing skips clone size in some rows; elsewhere it reads once, few, many or a size class.

CDR3 | J | V | size
CASSHRGSNYGYTF | TRBJ1-2 | TRBV14 | few
CASSSALDRGYGYTF | TRBJ1-2 | TRBV19 | -
CASSPGLNTEAFF | TRBJ1-1 | TRBV18 | -
CASSGRTGGEQYF | TRBJ2-7 | TRBV9 | -
CASSLDLKDYGYTF | TRBJ1-2 | TRBV5-1 | -
CAWSGPGVDYNSPLHF | TRBJ1-6 | TRBV30 | few
CATSRDGVALYEQYF | TRBJ2-7 | TRBV15 | -
CASSQDPGTNTGELFF | TRBJ2-2 | TRBV4-3 | -
CASSVGFTGGANVLTF | TRBJ2-6 | TRBV9 | -
CASSVSPFRGEETQYF | TRBJ2-5 | TRBV9 | few
CASSPLGQGSYNEQFF | TRBJ2-1 | TRBV5-1 | few
CASSMVGDRNTIYF | TRBJ1-3 | TRBV19 | few
CSVNNRGGYNEQFF | TRBJ2-1 | TRBV29-1 | few
CASSPGLAGENEQYF | TRBJ2-7 | TRBV7-7 | -
CASSQDLAGEQYF | TRBJ2-7 | TRBV14 | few
CASSVESGRYSGNTIYF | TRBJ1-3 | TRBV9 | -
CASSVGLGGLAYEQYF | TRBJ2-7 | TRBV9 | -
CASKVRSGNTIYF | TRBJ1-3 | TRBV6-5 | few
CASSQTTRDEQFF | TRBJ2-1 | TRBV5-4 | -
CASQGNNSPLHF | TRBJ1-6 | TRBV6-5 | few
CASSQQGPETQYF | TRBJ2-5 | TRBV5-1 | -
CAWNPGTGNYEQYF | TRBJ2-7 | TRBV30 | -
CAISERQGAAGELFF | TRBJ2-2 | TRBV10-3 | few
CASSPGQPYEQYF | TRBJ2-7 | TRBV5-6 | -
CASSPGIVWDSYEQYF | TRBJ2-7 | TRBV6-6 | few
CASSSRGQWNEQFF | TRBJ2-1 | TRBV7-6 | -
CASSSPQGTSHNEQFF | TRBJ2-1 | TRBV28 | -
CASSQGQVEGYTF | TRBJ1-2 | TRBV7-9 | -
CASSLDRATVAGYTF | TRBJ1-2 | TRBV7-9 | few
CASSEGRGNQPQHF | TRBJ1-5 | TRBV2 | few
CASSSRGFDEKLFF | TRBJ1-4 | TRBV5-6 | few
CASSSGTGGNEQFF | TRBJ2-1 | TRBV7-2 | -
CATSGGASYNEQFF | TRBJ2-1 | TRBV10-3 | once
CASSPLQGPYEQYF | TRBJ2-7 | TRBV18 | -
CASSESGYEQYF | TRBJ2-7 | TRBV25-1 | -
CASSLVGTAVYGYTF | TRBJ1-2 | TRBV27 | -
CASSLAQRGGDTQYF | TRBJ2-3 | TRBV5-1 | -
CASSGGGSNQPQHF | TRBJ1-5 | TRBV28 | -
CASSLEDFYEQYF | TRBJ2-7 | TRBV11-2 | -
CASSLTEKSSPLHF | TRBJ1-6 | TRBV28 | once
CSVDRAGGSTEAFF | TRBJ1-1 | TRBV29-1 | few
CASSSGSSNYNEQFF | TRBJ2-1 | TRBV5-6 | few